What follows are 32 T cell receptor beta chains derived from one specimen sequenced in a study of OX40 agonist ivuxolimab in advanced cancers. The repertoire was sequenced with immunoSEQ multiplex PCR; TCRdb's copy has only in-frame clones and lacks some. The sample has fewer than 85,000 clones, around 92% seen once. The material was CD4+ or CD8+ T cells sorted from blood, obtained in a trial of the OX40 agonist ivuxolimab. These receptors were taken from an adult with an advanced solid tumor such as melanoma, head and neck, liver or kidney cancer.

The chain has TRBV11-2 and TRBJ1-2, with D possibly being TRBD1 (5 bases). Trimming stripped 5 bases from V and 1 base from J, with 14 bases between. Germline V CDR1 and CDR2: SGHAT, FQNNGV. The CDR3 loop spans 15 amino acids. This chain's CDR3 is CASSAGRGVNYGYTF. The CDR3 nucleotides read TGTGCCAGCAGCGCCGGGCGGGGGGTTAACTATGGCTACACCTTC.

This clone was observed a single time. The CDR3 bases are TGTGCCAGCAGCTTAGCGTCCGGGGCCTACGAGCAGTACTTC. It yields the protein CASSLASGAYEQYF. The rearrangement uses TRBV13 and TRBJ2-7, with D perhaps matching TRBD2 (5 bases). This CDR3 has 14 amino acids. Trimming pared 1 base from V and 2 bases from J, leaving 9 bases between. The germline CDR1 and CDR2 sequences are PRHDT and FYEKMQ (reference sequence).

V usage is TRBV6-5 and J usage is TRBJ1-5; D unclear. The CDR3 totals 14 residues. Germline CDR1 and CDR2: MNHEY and SVGAGI. Trimming stripped 4 bases from V and 0 bases from J, with 7 bases between. This CDR3 reads CASSFEGSNQPQHF. For the CDR3, the DNA is TGTGCCAGCAGTTTCGAGGGTAGCAATCAGCCCCAGCATTTT.

This clone was found once. This chain joins TRBV7-6 and TRBJ2-3, with D possibly called TRBD1 or TRBD2 (6 bases each). The CDR3 covers 16 residues. Trimming removed 1 base at V and 4 bases at J, with 15 bases between. Germline loops: CDR1 SGHVS, CDR2 FNYEAQ. The CDR3 protein is CASSLVRGEIADTQYF. For the CDR3, the DNA is TGTGCCAGCAGCTTAGTAAGGGGGGAGATTGCAGATACGCAGTATTTT. The whole variable domain, remainder taken from reference TRBV7-6 and TRBJ2-3, is GAGVSQSPRYKVTKRGQDVALRCDPISGHVSLYWYRQALGQGPEFLTYFNYEAQQDKSGLPNDRFSAERPEGSISTLTIQRTEQRDSAMYRCASSLVRGEIADTQYFGPGTRLTVL.

By sample share, this clone is medium-sized. The J gene is TRBJ1-1, the V gene TRBV4-1; D uncertain. This CDR3 has 14 amino acids. Germline CDR1 MGHRA, CDR2 YSYEKL. V was cut by 5 bases and J by 0 bases, with 10 bases left in between. The CDR3 sequence is CASSWQVVNTEAFF. Written as DNA, the CDR3 is TGCGCCAGCAGCTGGCAAGTGGTGAACACTGAAGCTTTCTTT.

This rearrangement joins TRBV13 to TRBJ2-1; 15 bases line up with TRBD2. V trimming: 5 bases; J trimming: 10 bases; junction bases outside the gene matches: 15. This CDR3 comprises 18 residues. Germline V gives CDR1 PRHDT, CDR2 FYEKMQ (reference sequence). The DNA for the CDR3 is TGTGCCAGCAGCAGCGGGACTAGCGGGGGGCTGGGCTTAATAGAGCAGTTCTTC. Amino acids: CASSSGTSGGLGLIEQFF.

The chain recombines TRBV5-5 with TRBJ2-5; 12 bases are shared with TRBD2. CDR1 is SGHKS and CDR2 is YYEKEE in the germline V gene (reference sequence). The V and J ends lost 5 bases and 2 bases, in that order; junction bases with no gene match: 4. There are 15 residues in the CDR3. The CDR3 DNA is TGTGCCAGCAGTTGGACTAGCGGGGCACAAGAGACCCAGTACTTC. Protein: CASSWTSGAQETQYF.

The chain carries TRBV13 and TRBJ1-5; possibly TRBD1 for D (5 bases). This CDR3 has 16 residues. V was pared by 4 bases and J by 1 base, with 14 bases between. Per the germline V gene, CDR1 is PRHDT and CDR2 is FYEKMQ (reference sequence). DNA of the CDR3: TGTGCCAGCAGCTCGGGGGGACCGGGGAGCAATCAGCCCCAGCATTTT. Translated: CASSSGGPGSNQPQHF.

The chain links TRBV27 to TRBJ2-7; D ambiguous. Looked up from germline, CDR1 is MNHEY and CDR2 is SMNVEV (reference sequence). V was pared by 8 bases and J by 0 bases, with 8 bases between. The CDR3 covers 12 residues. DNA of the CDR3: TGTGCCAGCGCGACGAACTCCTACGAGCAGTACTTC. It specifies CASATNSYEQYF.

The DNA for the CDR3 is TGTGCCAGCAGTGATTCTGGCAGCAATCAGCCCCAGCATTTT. This sequence encodes CASSDSGSNQPQHF. The V gene is TRBV2, the J gene TRBJ1-5; D gene unclear. CDR1 is SNHLY, CDR2 FYNNEI, per germline. Trimming took 3 bases from V and 1 from J, leaving 7 bases between them. The length of the CDR3 is 14 residues.

The chain uses TRBV19 and TRBJ1-1; TRBD1 matches at 10 bases. CDR1 and CDR2 (germline): LNHDA, SQIVND (reference sequence). This CDR3 region has 15 residues. With V trimmed by 10 bases and J by 1 base, 9 bases remained unmatched. The CDR3 spells CATWTGGLSNTEAFF. The CDR3 DNA follows: TGTGCCACTTGGACAGGGGGGCTTTCGAACACTGAAGCTTTCTTT.

The chain is built from TRBV7-9 and TRBJ2-3; 7 bases fit TRBD1. Losses at the gene ends were 1 base for V and 3 bases for J; bases not matched to a gene: 1. The germline CDR1 and CDR2 sequences are SEHNR and FQNEAQ (reference sequence). This CDR3 is 14 amino acids long. CDR3 DNA: TGTGCCAGCAGCTTAGGACAGGGAACAGATACGCAGTATTTT. This codes for CASSLGQGTDTQYF. The entire variable domain, with the rest obtained from reference TRBV7-9 and TRBJ2-3, is as follows: DTGVSQNPRHKITKRGQNVTFRCDPISEHNRLYWYRQTLGQGPEFLTYFQNEAQLEKSRLLSDRFSAERPKGSFSTLEIQRTEQGDSAMYLCASSLGQGTDTQYFGPGTRLTVL.

This clone was seen only a few times. The chain couples TRBV27 to TRBJ2-7, with 7 bases that match TRBD1. With V trimmed by 7 bases and J by 2 bases, 11 bases remained unmatched. The CDR3 totals 15 residues. Per the germline V gene, CDR1 is MNHEY and CDR2 is SMNVEV (reference sequence). As DNA, the CDR3 is TGTGCCAGCACTCTCACAGGGGCGAGTCCCTACGAGCAGTACTTC. This translates into CASTLTGASPYEQYF.

The chain is built from TRBV6-1 and TRBJ2-1; the D gene is possibly TRBD1 (6 bases). The ends were cut back, 6 bases at V and 8 bases at J, with 17 bases in the middle. The germline V gene has CDR1 MNHNS and CDR2 SASEGT. The CDR3 is made up of 14 amino acids. The CDR3 spells CASSATGQGHEQFF. For the CDR3, the DNA is TGTGCCAGCAGCGCGACAGGCCAGGGGCATGAGCAGTTCTTC.

This rearrangement joins TRBV7-9 to TRBJ2-3; no reliable D call. The CDR3 is 12 amino acids. V lost 5 bases to trimming and J lost 4 bases, with 7 bases between them. CDR1 is SEHNR, CDR2 FQNEAQ, per germline (reference sequence). CDR3 sequence (DNA): TGTGCCAGCAGCCTTCGGGCAGATACGCAGTATTTT. This gives the protein CASSLRADTQYF.

CDR3 DNA sequence: TGTGCCACCAGCAGAGCAGCGGAGGGCAATCAGCCCCAGCATTTT. This gives the protein CATSRAAEGNQPQHF. The rearrangement links TRBV15 to TRBJ1-5; D uncertain. The germline V and J ends were trimmed by 1 base and 2 bases, with 9 bases remaining between them. Germline V gene data show CDR1 as LNHNV and CDR2 as YYDKDF (reference sequence). The CDR3 spans 15 residues.

The chain links TRBV6-1 to TRBJ2-7; the D gene is possibly TRBD2 (6 bases). V was clipped by 3 bases and J by 0 bases, with 6 bases between them. Germline CDR1 reads MNHNS; CDR2 reads SASEGT. CDR3 length: 13 amino acids. The CDR3 region is CASSEGLSYEQYF. The CDR3 nucleotides read TGTGCCAGCAGTGAGGGACTCTCCTACGAGCAGTACTTC.

V is TRBV6-5 and J is TRBJ2-1; D not certain. Trimming cost V 6 bases and J 10 bases, with 13 bases left between them. The CDR3 totals 12 residues. CDR1 and CDR2 from the germline V gene are MNHEY and SVGAGI. CDR3 protein: CASSKLDIEQFF. DNA for the CDR3: TGTGCCAGCAGCAAGCTCGACATCGAGCAGTTCTTC.

This clone has a handful of counts. This chain joins TRBV19 and TRBJ1-1; D unclear. CDR1 LNHDA and CDR2 SQIVND come from the germline V gene (reference sequence). The CDR3 covers 12 residues. V was pared by 5 bases and J by 1 base, with 5 bases between. The chain's CDR3 is CASSEWNTEAFF. CDR3 nucleotides: TGTGCCAGTAGTGAGTGGAACACTGAAGCTTTCTTT.

V gene TRBV6-4 combines with J gene TRBJ2-3, with 8 nucleotides matching TRBD1. The CDR3 is made up of 15 amino acids. The junction had 2 bases not matched to a gene; V was cut back by 2 bases and J by 1 base. From germline, CDR1 is MRHNA and CDR2 SNTAGT. CDR3 region: CASSDPGGGTDTQYF. The DNA of the CDR3 is TGTGCCAGCAGTGACCCAGGGGGCGGCACAGATACGCAGTATTTT.

This rearrangement joins TRBV7-2 to TRBJ2-5; D is ambiguous. V was trimmed by 1 base and J by 8 bases, leaving 8 bases between them. Germline CDR1 reads SGHTA; CDR2 reads FQGNSA. The CDR3 contains 12 residues. CDR3 residues: CASSLGVDTQYF. In nucleotides, the CDR3 is TGTGCCAGCAGCTTAGGCGTGGACACCCAGTACTTC.

This clone was seen just once. V usage is TRBV4-1 and J usage is TRBJ2-7; D is uncertain. The length of the CDR3 is 16 residues. Trimming stripped 0 bases from V and 5 bases from J, with 17 bases between. Germline V gene lookup returns CDR1 MGHRA and CDR2 YSYEKL. The CDR3 spells CASSQDASTLPNEQYF. Written as DNA, the CDR3 is TGCGCCAGCAGCCAAGATGCGAGCACACTCCCCAACGAGCAGTACTTC.

V gene TRBV7-9 combines with J gene TRBJ1-4; 8 nucleotides agree with TRBD1. Germline V CDR1 and CDR2: SEHNR, FQNEAQ (reference sequence). CDR3 length: 15 residues. V shed 3 bases and J 6 bases; nucleotides not matched to a gene: 6. Written as DNA, the CDR3 is TGTGCCAGCAGCTTCGCGCAGGGGGCTGATGAAAAACTGTTTTTT. Encoded protein: CASSFAQGADEKLFF.

CDR3 sequence: CASSPTGSGNTIYF. DNA for the CDR3: TGCGCCAGCAGCCCGACAGGGTCTGGAAACACCATATATTTT. The chain recombines TRBV5-1 with TRBJ1-3; 7 bases align to TRBD1. The CDR3 sequence is 14 residues long. The J segment lost 1 base and the V segment lost 4 bases, leaving 2 bases of the junction unmatched. Germline CDR1 SGHRS, CDR2 YFSETQ.

This sequence joins TRBV10-3 and TRBJ2-7, with D perhaps matching TRBD1 (6 bases). V lost 6 bases and J 3 bases, leaving 12 bases between the germline ends. The CDR3 spans 13 residues. The germline CDR1 and CDR2 sequences are ENHRY and SYGVKD. The CDR3 nucleotides read TGTGCCATCAGCCTAGGGACATTCTACGAGCAGTACTTC. Translating it yields CAISLGTFYEQYF.

V usage is TRBV7-9 and J usage is TRBJ1-2; 7 bases map to TRBD1. Germline V CDR1 and CDR2: SEHNR, FQNEAQ (reference sequence). Trimming at V came to 1 base and at J to 12 bases, leaving 5 bases not matched to a gene. There are 12 residues in the CDR3. CDR3 amino acids: CASSLGDRGDTF. CDR3 nucleotide sequence: TGTGCCAGCAGCTTAGGGGACAGAGGGGACACCTTC.

The chain couples TRBV27 to TRBJ2-7; D may be TRBD1 or TRBD2 (6 bases each). With 0 bases removed from V and 3 bases from J, the gap between germline ends came to 12 bases. CDR3 length: 15 residues. CDR1 and CDR2 from the germline V gene are MNHEY and SMNVEV (reference sequence). The CDR3 is CASSLSGGISYEQYF. The CDR3, as DNA: TGTGCCAGCAGTTTATCAGGGGGGATCAGCTACGAGCAGTACTTC.

This clone was detected a few times. V gene TRBV19 combines with J gene TRBJ1-1; no clear D. The V gene's germline CDR1 is LNHDA and CDR2 SQIVND (reference sequence). This CDR3 region has 12 residues. Between the trimmed V and J ends, which lost 6 bases and 0 bases, there was a span of 5 bases. Here the CDR3 DNA reads TGTGCCAGTAGACGGGTGAACACTGAAGCTTTCTTT. It is translated as CASRRVNTEAFF.

This chain links TRBV10-3 with TRBJ2-3, with a weak D call TRBD2 (5 bases). V was clipped by 10 bases and J by 6 bases, with 11 bases between them. In germline, CDR1 is ENHRY, CDR2 SYGVKD. The CDR3 length is 11 residues. The CDR3 sequence is CATDGGDTQYF. In DNA form, the CDR3 reads TGTGCCACTGACGGCGGGGATACGCAGTATTTT.

Here the CDR3 reads CASSLWPGLDNEQFF. CDR3 coding DNA: TGCGCCAGCAGCTTGTGGCCAGGGTTAGACAATGAGCAGTTCTTC. This chain uses TRBV5-1 with TRBJ2-1; TRBD1 is a possible D gene (5 bases). The germline CDR1 and CDR2 sequences are SGHRS and YFSETQ. The CDR3 is made up of 15 amino acids. Trimming took 1 base from V and 5 from J, leaving 13 bases between them.

In its sample, this clone was seen once. The V and J genes are TRBV30 and TRBJ1-1, with TRBD1 as a possible D gene (6 bases). The germline V and J ends were trimmed by 0 bases and 4 bases, with 15 bases remaining between them. CDR1 and CDR2 (germline): GTSNPN, SVGIG (reference sequence). This CDR3 spans 15 amino acids. The CDR3 DNA is TGTGCCTGGAGTGTACTTGGGGGGCGATTCACTGAAGCTTTCTTT. Protein product: CAWSVLGGRFTEAFF.

This clone was seen just once. V is TRBV5-6 and J is TRBJ1-1; perhaps TRBD1 as D (5 bases). The CDR3 is 15 amino acids. With 3 bases removed from V and 0 bases from J, the gap between germline ends came to 12 bases. Per the germline V gene, CDR1 is SGHDT and CDR2 is YYEEEE. CDR3 nucleotide sequence: TGTGCCAGCAGCTCTTGGGACGAGATGAACACTGAAGCTTTCTTT. Translated, it gives CASSSWDEMNTEAFF.